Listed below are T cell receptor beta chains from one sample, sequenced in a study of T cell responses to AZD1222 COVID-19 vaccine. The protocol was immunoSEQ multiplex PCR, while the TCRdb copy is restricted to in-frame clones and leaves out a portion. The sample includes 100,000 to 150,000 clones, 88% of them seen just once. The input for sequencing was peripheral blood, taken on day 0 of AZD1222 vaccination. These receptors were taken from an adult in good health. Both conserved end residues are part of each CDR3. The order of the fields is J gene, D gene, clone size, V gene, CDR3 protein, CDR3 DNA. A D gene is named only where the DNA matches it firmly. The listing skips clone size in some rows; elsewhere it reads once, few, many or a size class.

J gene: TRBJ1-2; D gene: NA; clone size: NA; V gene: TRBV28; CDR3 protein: CASSSRFYGYTF; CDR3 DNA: TGTGCCAGCAGTTCCCGGTTCTATGGCTACACCTTC
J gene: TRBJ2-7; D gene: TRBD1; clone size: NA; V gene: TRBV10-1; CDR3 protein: CATTGPTGPCAYEQYF; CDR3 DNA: TGCGCCACGACAGGGCCTACAGGGCCTTGCGCCTACGAGCAGTACTTC
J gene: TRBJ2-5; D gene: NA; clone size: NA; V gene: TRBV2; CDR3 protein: CASGVIETQYF; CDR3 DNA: TGTGCCAGCGGGGTCATAGAGACCCAGTACTTC
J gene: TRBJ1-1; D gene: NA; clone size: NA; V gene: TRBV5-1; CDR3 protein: CASSYSGNTEAFF; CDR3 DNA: TGCGCCAGCAGCTACTCGGGGAACACTGAAGCTTTCTTT
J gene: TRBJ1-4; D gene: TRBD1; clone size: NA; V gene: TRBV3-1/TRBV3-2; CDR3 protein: CASSQVIGRGSGNTNEKLFF; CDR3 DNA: TGTGCCAGCAGCCAAGTTATTGGCAGGGGGAGCGGTAATACTAATGAAAAACTGTTTTTT
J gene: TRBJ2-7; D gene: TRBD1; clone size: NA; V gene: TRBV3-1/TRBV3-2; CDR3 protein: CASSLLGGRLITYEQYF; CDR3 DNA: TGTGCCAGCAGCCTCCTAGGGGGCAGGCTGATTACCTACGAGCAGTACTTC
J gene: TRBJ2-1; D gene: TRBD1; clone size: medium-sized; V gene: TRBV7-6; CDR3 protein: CASSSDRANEQFF; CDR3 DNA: TGTGCCAGCAGCTCCGACAGGGCCAATGAGCAGTTCTTC
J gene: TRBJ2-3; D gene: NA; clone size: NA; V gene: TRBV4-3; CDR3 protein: CASSQRASGTDTQYF; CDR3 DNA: TGCGCCAGCAGCCAGAGGGCTAGCGGCACAGATACGCAGTATTTT
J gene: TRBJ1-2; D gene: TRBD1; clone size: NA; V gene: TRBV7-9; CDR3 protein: CASAPTGYYGYTF; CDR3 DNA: TGTGCCAGCGCACCGACAGGGTACTATGGCTACACCTTC
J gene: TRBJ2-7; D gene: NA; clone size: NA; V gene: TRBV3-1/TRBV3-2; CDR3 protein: CASSQGNSKYF; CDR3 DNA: TGTGCCAGCAGCCAAGGCAACAGCAAGTACTTC
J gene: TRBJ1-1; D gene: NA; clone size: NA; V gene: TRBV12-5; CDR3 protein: CASALVGGTEAFF; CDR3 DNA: TGTGCTAGTGCCTTGGTGGGGGGCACTGAAGCTTTCTTT
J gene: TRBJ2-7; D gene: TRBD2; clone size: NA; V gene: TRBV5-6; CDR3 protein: CASSLYRASGRAGGYEQYF; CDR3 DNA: TGTGCCAGCAGCTTGTATAGGGCTAGCGGGAGGGCCGGGGGATACGAGCAGTACTTC
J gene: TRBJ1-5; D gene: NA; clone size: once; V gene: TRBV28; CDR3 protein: CASRPLPISNQPQHF; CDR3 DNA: TGTGCCAGCAGACCGTTGCCTATAAGCAATCAGCCCCAGCATTTT
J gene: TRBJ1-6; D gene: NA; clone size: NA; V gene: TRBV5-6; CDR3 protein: CASSPWGARPLHF; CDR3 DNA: TGTGCCAGCAGCCCTTGGGGGGCGCGGCCCCTCCACTTT
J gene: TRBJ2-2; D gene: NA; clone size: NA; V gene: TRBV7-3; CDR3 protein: CASSFDRTSNTGELFF; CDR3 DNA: TGTGCCAGCAGCTTTGACAGAACTTCGAACACCGGGGAGCTGTTTTTT
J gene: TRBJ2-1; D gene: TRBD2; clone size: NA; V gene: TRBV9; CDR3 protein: CASSLESETSPYNEQFF; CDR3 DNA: TGTGCCAGCAGTTTAGAGTCGGAGACTAGCCCCTACAATGAGCAGTTCTTC
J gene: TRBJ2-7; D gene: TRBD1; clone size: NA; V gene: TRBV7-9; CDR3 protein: CASSQRTGAYEQYF; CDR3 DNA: TGTGCCAGCAGCCAACGGACAGGGGCCTACGAGCAGTACTTC
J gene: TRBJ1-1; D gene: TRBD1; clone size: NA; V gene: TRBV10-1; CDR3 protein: CASSEPIYRGNTEAFF; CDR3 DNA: TGCGCCAGCAGTGAGCCTATTTACAGGGGAAACACTGAAGCTTTCTTT
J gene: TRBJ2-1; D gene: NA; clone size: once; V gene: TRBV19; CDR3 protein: CASSLGRDAVNEQFF; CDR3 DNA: TGTGCCAGTTCCCTTGGGCGGGATGCAGTAAATGAGCAGTTCTTC
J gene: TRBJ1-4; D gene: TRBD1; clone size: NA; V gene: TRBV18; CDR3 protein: CASSANRGTNEKLFF; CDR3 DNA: TGTGCCAGCTCAGCCAACAGGGGAACTAATGAAAAACTGTTTTTT
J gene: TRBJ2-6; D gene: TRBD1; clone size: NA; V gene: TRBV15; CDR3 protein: CATSRAGTGGYSGANVLTF; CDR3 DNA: TGTGCCACCAGCAGAGCGGGGACAGGGGGTTACTCTGGGGCCAACGTCCTGACTTTC
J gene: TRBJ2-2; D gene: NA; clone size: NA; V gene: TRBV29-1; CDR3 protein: CSVDSKSGELFF; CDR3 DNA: TGCAGCGTTGACAGCAAATCCGGGGAGCTGTTTTTT
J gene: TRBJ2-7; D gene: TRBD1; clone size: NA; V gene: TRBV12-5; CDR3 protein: CASIHRGFYEQYF; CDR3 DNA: TGTGCTAGTATTCACAGGGGGTTCTACGAGCAGTACTTC
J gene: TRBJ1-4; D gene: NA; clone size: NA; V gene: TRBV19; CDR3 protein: CASKADGHNEKLFF; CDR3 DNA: TGTGCCAGTAAGGCGGACGGTCATAATGAAAAACTGTTTTTT
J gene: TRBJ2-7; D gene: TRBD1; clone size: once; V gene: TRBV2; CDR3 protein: CASSDGTGSSYEQYF; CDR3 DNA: TGTGCCAGCAGTGACGGGACAGGGAGCTCCTACGAGCAGTACTTC
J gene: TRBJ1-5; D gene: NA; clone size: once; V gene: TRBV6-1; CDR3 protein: CASSENYSNQPQHF; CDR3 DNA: TGTGCCAGCAGTGAGAATTATAGCAATCAGCCCCAGCATTTT
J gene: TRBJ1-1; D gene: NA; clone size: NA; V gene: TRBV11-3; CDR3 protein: CASSLQGGTEAFF; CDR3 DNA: TGTGCCAGCAGCCTACAGGGTGGCACTGAAGCTTTCTTT
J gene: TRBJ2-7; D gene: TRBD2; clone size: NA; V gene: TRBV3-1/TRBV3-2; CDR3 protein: CASSHGLAGVGEQYF; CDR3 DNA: TGTGCCAGCAGCCACGGACTAGCGGGAGTAGGGGAGCAGTACTTC
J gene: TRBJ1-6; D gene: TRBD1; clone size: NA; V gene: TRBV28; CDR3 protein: CASSPGQGRSSPLHF; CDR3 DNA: TGTGCCAGCAGTCCCGGACAGGGCAGATCTTCACCCCTCCACTTT
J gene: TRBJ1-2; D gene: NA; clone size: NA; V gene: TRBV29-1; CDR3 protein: CSVEHYGYTF; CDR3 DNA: TGCAGCGTTGAGCATTACGGCTACACCTTC